This is a list of T cell receptor beta chains from one sample in a study of cytomegalovirus exposure and HLA in healthy donors. The repertoire was sequenced with immunoSEQ multiplex PCR; TCRdb's copy has only in-frame clones and lacks some. The sample consists of 70,000 to 95,000 clones, 78% of them appearing once. What was sequenced was PBMCs. All receptors come from a middle-aged man in good health and CMV-seronegative. The CDR3 runs from the conserved cysteine through the conserved F or W. D genes are given only for firm matches.

TRBJ2-7 TRBD1 TRBV28 TGTGCCAGCAGGTCCGGGACAGGGTTCGAGCAGTACTTC CASRSGTGFEQYF
TRBJ2-5 NA TRBV29-1 TGCAGCGTTGTCAGGCAGGGGAACCAAGAGACCCAGTACTTC CSVVRQGNQETQYF
TRBJ2-3 TRBD1 TRBV27 TGTGCCAGCAGTTTTATTGCCCCGGGACAGGGGAGGGCAGATACGCAGTATTTT CASSFIAPGQGRADTQYF
TRBJ1-1 TRBD1 TRBV9 TGTGCCAGCAGCGATGGGGGGACAGGGGCGAACACTGAAGCTTTCTTT CASSDGGTGANTEAFF
TRBJ2-5 NA TRBV28 TGTGCCACAGGGTCTAACCAAGAGACCCAGTACTTC CATGSNQETQYF
TRBJ2-1 NA TRBV19 TGTGCCAGTAGACGAACGGGGGATTACTACAATGAGCAGTTCTTC CASRRTGDYYNEQFF
TRBJ1-1 NA TRBV2 TGTGCCAGCAGCGGACAAGTGAACACTGAAGCTTTCTTT CASSGQVNTEAFF
TRBJ1-5 TRBD1 TRBV15 TGTGCCACCAGCAGAGAGACAGGGCGCAATCAGCCCCAGCATTTT CATSRETGRNQPQHF
TRBJ2-3 TRBD2 TRBV9 TGTGCCAGCAGCGCGTTGCCGGGAGGGGCAACAGATACGCAGTATTTT CASSALPGGATDTQYF
TRBJ2-7 NA TRBV27 TGTGCCAGCAGTTTAGCACCGACAGGCCGCACCGAGCAGTACTTC CASSLAPTGRTEQYF
TRBJ2-2 NA TRBV5-5 TGTGCCAGCAGCTTGGGGCAGGGGCAAGGAACCGGGGAGCTGTTTTTT CASSLGQGQGTGELFF